This T cell receptor beta chain was obtained from a study of identical twins. TCRdb fed the 5' RACE reads into MiXCR, producing one record per CDR3 protein. The top ten hold about 1.8% of the sample, which has approximately 670,000 distinct CDR3 sequences, roughly 6% seen once. CDR1 is LNHDA and CDR2 is SQIVND in the germline V gene (reference sequence). The CDR3 spans 14 residues. V gave up 5 bases and J gave up 2 bases, with 10 bases separating them. In this sample, this clonotype turned up a few times. The TCR was taken from a man between 18 and 35 years old in good health. The rearrangement joins TRBV19 to TRBJ2-1; D is perhaps TRBD1 (6 bases). The source material was naive T cells sorted from blood. The CDR3 region is CASSWGRAYNEQFF. The CDR3 coding sequence is TGTGCCAGTAGTTGGGGGCGGGCCTACAATGAGCAGTTCTTC.